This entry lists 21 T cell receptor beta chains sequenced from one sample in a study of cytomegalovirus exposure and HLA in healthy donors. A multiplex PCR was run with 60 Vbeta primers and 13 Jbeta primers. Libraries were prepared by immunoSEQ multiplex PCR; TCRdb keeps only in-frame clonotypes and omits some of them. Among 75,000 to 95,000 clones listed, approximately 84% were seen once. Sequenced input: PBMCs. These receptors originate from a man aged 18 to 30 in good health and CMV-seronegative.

CDR3: CAWTGEASGYNEQFF. CDR3 sequence (DNA): TGTGCCTGGACGGGGGAGGCTAGCGGGTACAATGAGCAGTTCTTC. The chain combines TRBV30 with TRBJ2-1; 8 nucleotides agree with TRBD2. The V and J ends lost 4 bases and 4 bases, in that order; junction bases with no gene match: 9. Germline V gives CDR1 GTSNPN, CDR2 SVGIG (reference sequence). CDR3 length: 15 residues.

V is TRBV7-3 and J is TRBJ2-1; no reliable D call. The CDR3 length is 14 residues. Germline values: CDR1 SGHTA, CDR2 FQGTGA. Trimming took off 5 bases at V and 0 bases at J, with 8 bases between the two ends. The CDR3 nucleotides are TGTGCCAGCAGCCCCCGCAGCTCCTACAATGAGCAGTTCTTC. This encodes CASSPRSSYNEQFF.

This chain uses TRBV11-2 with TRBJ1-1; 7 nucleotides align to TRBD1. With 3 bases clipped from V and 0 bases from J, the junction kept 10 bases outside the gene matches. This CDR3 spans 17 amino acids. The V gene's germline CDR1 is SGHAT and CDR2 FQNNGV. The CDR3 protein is CASSLGRGIKMNTEAFF. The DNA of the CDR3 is TGTGCCAGCAGCTTGGGCAGGGGGATAAAAATGAACACTGAAGCTTTCTTT.

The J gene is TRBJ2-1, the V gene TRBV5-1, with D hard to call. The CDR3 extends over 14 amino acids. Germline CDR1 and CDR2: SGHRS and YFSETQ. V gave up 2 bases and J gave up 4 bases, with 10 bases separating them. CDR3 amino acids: CASSFIGGYNEQFF. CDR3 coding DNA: TGCGCCAGCAGCTTTATTGGCGGTTACAATGAGCAGTTCTTC.

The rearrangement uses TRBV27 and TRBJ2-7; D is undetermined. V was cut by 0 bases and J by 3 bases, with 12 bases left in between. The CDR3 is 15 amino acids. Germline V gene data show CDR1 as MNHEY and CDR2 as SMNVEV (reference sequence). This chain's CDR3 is CASSLSAGLHYEQYF. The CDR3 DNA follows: TGTGCCAGCAGTTTATCGGCAGGCCTACACTACGAGCAGTACTTC.

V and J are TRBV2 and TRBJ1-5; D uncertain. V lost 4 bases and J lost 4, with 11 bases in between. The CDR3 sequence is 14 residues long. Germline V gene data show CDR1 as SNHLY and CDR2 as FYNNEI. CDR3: CASSVIGNNQPQHF. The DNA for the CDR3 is TGTGCCAGCAGTGTTATCGGGAATAATCAGCCCCAGCATTTT.

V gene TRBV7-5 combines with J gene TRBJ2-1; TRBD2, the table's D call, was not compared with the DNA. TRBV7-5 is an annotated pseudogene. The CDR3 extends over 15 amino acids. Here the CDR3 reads CARNMGGRAGNEQFF. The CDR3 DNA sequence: TGTGCCAGAAACATGGGGGGGAGGGCCGGTAATGAGCAGTTCTTC.

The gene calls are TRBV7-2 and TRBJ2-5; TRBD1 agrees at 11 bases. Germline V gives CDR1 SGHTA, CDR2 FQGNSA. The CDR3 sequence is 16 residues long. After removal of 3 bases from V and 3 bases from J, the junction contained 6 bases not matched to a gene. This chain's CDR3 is CASSLIGTGGKETQYF. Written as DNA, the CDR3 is TGTGCCAGCAGCTTGATCGGGACAGGGGGAAAAGAGACCCAGTACTTC. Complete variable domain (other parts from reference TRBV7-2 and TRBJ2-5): GAGVSQSPSNKVTEKGKDVELRCDPISGHTALYWYRQSLGQGLEFLIYFQGNSAPDKSGLPSDRFSAERTGGSVSTLTIQRTQQEDSAVYLCASSLIGTGGKETQYFGPGTRLLVL.

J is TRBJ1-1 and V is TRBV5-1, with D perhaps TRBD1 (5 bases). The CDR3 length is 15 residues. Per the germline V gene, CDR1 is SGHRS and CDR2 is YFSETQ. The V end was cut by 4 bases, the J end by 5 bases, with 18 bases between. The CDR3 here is CASSLGGRGGTEAFF. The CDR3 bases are TGCGCCAGCAGCCTTGGGGGGAGGGGAGGAACTGAAGCTTTCTTT.

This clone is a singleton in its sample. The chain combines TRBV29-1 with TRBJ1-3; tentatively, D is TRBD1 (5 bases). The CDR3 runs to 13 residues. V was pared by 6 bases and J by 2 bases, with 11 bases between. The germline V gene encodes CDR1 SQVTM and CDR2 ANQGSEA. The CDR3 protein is CSVARETGNTIYF. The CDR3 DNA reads TGCAGCGTCGCCAGGGAAACTGGAAACACCATATATTTT. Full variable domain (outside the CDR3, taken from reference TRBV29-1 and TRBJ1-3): SAVISQKPSRDICQRGTSLTIQCQVDSQVTMMFWYRQQPGQSLTLIATANQGSEATYESGFVIDKFPISRPNLTFSTLTVSNMSPEDSSIYLCSVARETGNTIYFGEGSWLTVV.

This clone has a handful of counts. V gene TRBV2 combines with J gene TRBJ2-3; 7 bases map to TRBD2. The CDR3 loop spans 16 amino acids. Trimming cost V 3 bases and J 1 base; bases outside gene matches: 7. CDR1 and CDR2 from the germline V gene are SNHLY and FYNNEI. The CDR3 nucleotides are TGTGCCAGCAGTGACGCGGGGGACCTCGGCACAGATACGCAGTATTTT. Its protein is CASSDAGDLGTDTQYF.

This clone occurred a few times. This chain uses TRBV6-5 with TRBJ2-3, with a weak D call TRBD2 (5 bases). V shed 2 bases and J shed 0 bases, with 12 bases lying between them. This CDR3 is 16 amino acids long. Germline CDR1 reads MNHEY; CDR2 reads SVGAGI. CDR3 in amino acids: CASSYAAGTSTDTQYF. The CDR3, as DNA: TGTGCCAGCAGTTACGCTGCGGGTACTAGCACAGATACGCAGTATTTT.

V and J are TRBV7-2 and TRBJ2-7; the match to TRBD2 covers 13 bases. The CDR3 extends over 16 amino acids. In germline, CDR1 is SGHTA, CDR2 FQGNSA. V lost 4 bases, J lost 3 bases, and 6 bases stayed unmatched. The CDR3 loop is CASSSPLAGGFYEQYF. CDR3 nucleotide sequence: TGTGCCAGCAGCTCCCCACTAGCGGGAGGGTTCTACGAGCAGTACTTC.

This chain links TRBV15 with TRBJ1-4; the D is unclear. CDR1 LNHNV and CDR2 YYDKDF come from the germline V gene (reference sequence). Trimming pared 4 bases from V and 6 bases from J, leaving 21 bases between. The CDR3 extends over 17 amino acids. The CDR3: CATSNLTLIVVDEKLFF. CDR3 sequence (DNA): TGTGCCACCAGCAATCTAACCTTAATCGTGGTTGATGAAAAACTGTTTTTT. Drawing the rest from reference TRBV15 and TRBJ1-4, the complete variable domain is DAMVIQNPRYQVTQFGKPVTLSCSQTLNHNVMYWYQQKSSQAPKLLFHYYDKDFNNEADTPDNFQSRRPNTSFCFLDIRSPGLGDTAMYLCATSNLTLIVVDEKLFFGSGTQLSVL.

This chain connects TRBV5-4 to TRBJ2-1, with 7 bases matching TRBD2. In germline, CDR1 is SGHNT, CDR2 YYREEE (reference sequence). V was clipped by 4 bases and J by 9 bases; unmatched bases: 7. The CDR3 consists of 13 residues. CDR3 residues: CASSPTSIAEQFF. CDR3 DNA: TGTGCCAGCAGCCCGACTAGCATTGCTGAGCAGTTCTTC.

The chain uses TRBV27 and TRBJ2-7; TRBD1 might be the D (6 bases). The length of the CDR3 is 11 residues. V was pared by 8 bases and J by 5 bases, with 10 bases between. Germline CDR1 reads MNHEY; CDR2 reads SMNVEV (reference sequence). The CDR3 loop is CASVGGHEQYF. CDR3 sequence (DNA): TGTGCCAGCGTTGGGGGCCACGAGCAGTACTTC.

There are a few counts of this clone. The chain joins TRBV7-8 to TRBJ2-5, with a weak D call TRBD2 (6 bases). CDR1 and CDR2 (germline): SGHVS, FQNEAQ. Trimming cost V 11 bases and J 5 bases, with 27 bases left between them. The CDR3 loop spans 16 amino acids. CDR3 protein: CACHPRRAGRKETQYF. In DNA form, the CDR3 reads TGTGCCTGCCATCCTCGGCGGGCGGGACGTAAGGAGACCCAGTACTTC. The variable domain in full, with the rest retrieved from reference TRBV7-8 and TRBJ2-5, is GAGVSQSPRYKVAKRGQDVALRCDPISGHVSLFWYQQALGQGPEFLTYFQNEAQLDKSGLPSDRFFAERPEGSVSTLKIQRTQQEDSAVYLCACHPRRAGRKETQYFGPGTRLLVL.

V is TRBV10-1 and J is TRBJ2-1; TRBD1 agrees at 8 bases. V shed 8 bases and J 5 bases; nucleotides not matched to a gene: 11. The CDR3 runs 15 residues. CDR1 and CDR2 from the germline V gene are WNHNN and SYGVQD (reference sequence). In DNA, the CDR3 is TGCGCCAGCGGTAAAGGACAGGGTGCGAACAATGAGCAGTTCTTC. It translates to CASGKGQGANNEQFF.

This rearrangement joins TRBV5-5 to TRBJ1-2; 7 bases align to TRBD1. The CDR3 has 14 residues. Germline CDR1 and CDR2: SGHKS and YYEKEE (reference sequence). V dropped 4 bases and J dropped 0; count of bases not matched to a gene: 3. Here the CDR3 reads CASSGDSTNYGYTF. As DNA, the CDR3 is TGTGCCAGCAGCGGGGACAGTACTAACTATGGCTACACCTTC.

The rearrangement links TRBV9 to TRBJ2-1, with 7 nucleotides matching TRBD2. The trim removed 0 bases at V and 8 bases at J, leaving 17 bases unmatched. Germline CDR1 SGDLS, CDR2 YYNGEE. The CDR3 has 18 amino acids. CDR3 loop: CASSVVDSGYEFTDEQFF. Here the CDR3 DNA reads TGTGCCAGCAGCGTAGTAGATAGCGGGTACGAGTTTACGGATGAGCAGTTCTTC.

The DNA for the CDR3 is TGTGCCAGCAGTGACTCTGGGACAGGGAGGGGAAATTCACCCCTCCACTTT. It yields the protein CASSDSGTGRGNSPLHF. This chain joins TRBV6-4 and TRBJ1-6; 9 positions agree with TRBD1. This CDR3 has 17 residues. The germline gives CDR1 MRHNA, CDR2 SNTAGT. After removal of 0 bases from V and 7 bases from J, the junction contained 7 bases not matched to a gene.